This T cell receptor beta chain was captured by sequencing in a study of blood T cell repertoires in COVID-19 (dated by TCRdb to 2018 to 2021). In the study overall: Samples from collaborators originated in the United States, Italy and Spain and spanned both the acute and convalescent phases of COVID-19. The prospective study material was composed of cDNA or gDNA derived from T cells, B-cell-depleted T cells, or PBMCs. Subjects who had been exposed to COVID-19, were actively infected with it, or had recovered from it provided the deeply sampled blood TCRbeta repertoires that made up the dataset. The repertoires were released in a freely available public database intended as a resource for research on the immune response to SARS-CoV-2. Samples were obtained from the ongoing ImmuneRACE study (first 160 participants) and from 1,254 subjects provided by 6 global collaborators. A de-identified subject ID, COVID-19 status, age in years and sex were almost always included in the sample metadata. Where available, HLA class I and class II types were taken from metadata supplied by the sample provider and were not determined by assay-based typing.

TCRbeta CDR3 regions were amplified from genomic DNA by means of the immunoSEQ Assay, a bias-controlled multiplex PCR. Regarding the original processing steps: The number of nucleated cells in each sample was estimated from the amplification of reference gene primers within the assay. To quantify the absolute abundance of each unique TCRbeta CDR3 rearrangement, sequence reads were collapsed and filtered. For each sample, productive Simpson clonality was calculated as the square root of Simpson's diversity index across productive rearrangements. This immuneACCESS table, as held by TCRdb, lists in-frame sequences with V and J called but not all clones. Of the missing ones, under half trace to an unresolved V gene in checked studies; the others have no known cause. That table gives V, J and clone size, and the DNA gave D and trimming. The sample table contains 28,000 or so clones; only one count was recorded for 90% of them. Of the sample, 7.6% is held by the ten largest clones.

This clone was seen once. It has no known antigen specificity. No quality values exist for individual bases; no much larger clone is one base distant. The junction shows trimming of 4 bases on V and 2 bases on J, plus 8 bases between the germline ends. From cysteine to phenylalanine, the CDR3 is 14 amino acids long. Only CDR3 DNA is held: 42 bases, read in frame from base 1. From the germline V gene, CDR1 is LGHNA and CDR2 is YNFKEQ. Study-level results and caveats: How much clinical and demographic metadata was included differed by source and by participant, and the metadata was provided uncurated.

Each collaborating institution followed its own protocols to collect whole blood in K2EDTA tubes. For TCRbeta analysis, collaborators shipped samples in one of three forms: frozen whole blood, isolated PBMCs, or DNA extracted from either of those sample types. This chain is built from TRBV4-2 and TRBJ2-2, and perhaps TRBD2 as D gene, on 6 matching bases. This TCR came from a human donor in a cohort sampled during active COVID-19. The sequenced sample was peripheral blood. The base sequence is TGTGCCAGCAGCCGTAGCGGAAACACCGGGGAGCTGTTTTTT. It is translated as CASSRSGNTGELFF.